The rows below give T cell receptor beta chains drawn from one sample of a study of CD4 T cells in relation to SARS-CoV-2 and coronaviruses. The method was immunoSEQ multiplex PCR; TCRdb's version includes in-frame clones alone and lacks a portion of them. The repertoire holds tens of thousands of clones, with 80% to 95% as singletons. Sequences were obtained from naive CD4+ T cells from PBMCs. These receptors originate from a human donor in good health. Both conserved end residues are part of each CDR3. The order of the fields is clone size, V gene, J gene, CDR3 length, D gene, CDR3 DNA, CDR3 protein. D genes are given only for firm matches. Only some rows state a clone size, as once, few, many or a class for expanded clones.

>once|TRBV9|TRBJ2-6|21|TRBD1
TGTGCCAGCAGCACCCCGGACAGGTTACAATCTTGGGGAAGTGGGGCCAACGTCCTGACTTTC
CASSTPDRLQSWGSGANVLTF
>.|TRBV5-1|TRBJ2-5|14|TRBD1
TGCGCCAGCAGAGCCGACAGGGGGCGAGAGACCCAGTACTTC
CASRADRGRETQYF
>.|TRBV28|TRBJ2-3|13|.
TGTGCCAGCAGTACCGGACGCACAGATACGCAGTATTTT
CASSTGRTDTQYF
>.|TRBV11-3|TRBJ2-1|13|.
TGTGCCAGCAGCTATCGTAACTACAATGAGCAGTTCTTC
CASSYRNYNEQFF
>few|TRBV2|TRBJ2-7|14|TRBD2
TGTGCCAGCAGTGTGGGAGGGGTTGTATACGAGCAGTACTTC
CASSVGGVVYEQYF
>.|TRBV7-9|TRBJ1-4|14|TRBD1
TGTGCCAGCGACAGGGAAGGAACTAATGAAAAACTGTTTTTT
CASDREGTNEKLFF
>.|TRBV10-3|TRBJ2-1|16|TRBD2
TGTGCCATCAGTGATCAGACTAGCGGCTCGTACAATGAGCAGTTCTTC
CAISDQTSGSYNEQFF
>once|TRBV5-1|TRBJ1-1|15|TRBD1
TGCGCCAGCAGCTGGCTCGCAGGGGGGAACACTGAAGCTTTCTTT
CASSWLAGGNTEAFF
>.|TRBV28|TRBJ2-7|11|.
TGTGCCAGCAGGGGGCAGGTTAGGGGGTACTTC
CASRGQVRGYF
>once|TRBV21-1|TRBJ1-3|15|.
TGTGCCAGCACCAAAATGGGGGGTATTGGCAACACCATATATTTT
CASTKMGGIGNTIYF
>.|TRBV11-3|TRBJ2-5|16|.
TGTGCCAGCAGCCCCGGGGTGGGGTCTTCGCAAGAGACCCAGTACTTC
CASSPGVGSSQETQYF
>.|TRBV11-2|TRBJ2-3|15|.
TGTGCCAGCAGCCCCGCAGGAGTAGGCACAGATACGCAGTATTTT
CASSPAGVGTDTQYF
>once|TRBV6-5|TRBJ2-7|15|.
TGTGCCAGCAGTTATCGAGGACTGGAATCCCTCGAGCAGTACTTC
CASSYRGLESLEQYF
>few|TRBV5-4|TRBJ2-2|18|.
TGTGCCAGCAGCCCTCGGGGGGCGGGAGTCGCGAACACCGGGGAGCTGTTTTTT
CASSPRGAGVANTGELFF
>few|TRBV5-1|TRBJ1-1|14|.
TGCGCCAGCAGCTTGGAGGGGGGAGGAACTGAAGCTTTCTTT
CASSLEGGGTEAFF
>.|TRBV4-3|TRBJ1-4|13|.
TGCGCCAGCAGCCAAGGACCCGGTGAAAAACTGTTTTTT
CASSQGPGEKLFF
>.|TRBV18|TRBJ2-7|15|TRBD2
TGTGCCAGCTCACCGTCGACTAGCGGGGGATACGAGCAGTACTTC
CASSPSTSGGYEQYF
>.|TRBV6-5|TRBJ2-5|13|TRBD2
TGTGCCAGCACTCGAGCGGGAGGTGAGACCCAGTACTTC
CASTRAGGETQYF
>.|TRBV9|TRBJ2-3|15|.
TGTGCCAGCAGCGTAACCGGGACTAGCACAGATACGCAGTATTTT
CASSVTGTSTDTQYF
>.|TRBV12-3/TRBV12-4|TRBJ2-3|11|.
TGTGCCAGCAGCTCTAGCAATACGCAGTATTTT
CASSSSNTQYF
>once|TRBV7-3|TRBJ2-3|14|.
TGTGCCAGCAGCCCCGGACTGCCGAGCGATACGCAGTATTTT
CASSPGLPSDTQYF
>once|TRBV7-9|TRBJ1-2|16|TRBD1
TGTGCCAGCAGCCTTGGCCCGGGACAGGGGGCTGGTGGCTACACCTTC
CASSLGPGQGAGGYTF
>.|TRBV14|TRBJ2-2|14|.
TGTGCCAGCAGCCACCTCTCCGGGATCGGGGAGCTGTTTTTT
CASSHLSGIGELFF
>.|TRBV6-1|TRBJ2-3|13|.
TGTGCCAGCAGTGAGGGGGGCACAGATACGCAGTATTTT
CASSEGGTDTQYF
>.|TRBV7-9|TRBJ2-3|9|.
TGTGCCAGCACAGATACGCAGTATTTT
CASTDTQYF